The following is a T cell receptor (beta chain) sequence with its context. The sample originates from a study of control samples from healthy donors and cancer patients. Profiling relied on immunoSEQ multiplex PCR, and the TCRdb table lists in-frame clones only, not all of them. The repertoire consists of approximately 120,000 clones, with roughly nine tenths occurring once and the leading ten covering more than 3.5%. This CDR3 has 15 amino acids. The germline gives CDR1 MNHEY, CDR2 SMNVEV (reference sequence). Trimming left V 4 bases short and J 1 base short, with 11 bases between. The receptor was derived from a human donor in good health. The donor label of this sample is uncertain. The gene calls are TRBV27 and TRBJ2-1; a weak D match, TRBD1 (6 bases). Specimen: blood. The CDR3 spells CASSSQGPSYNEQFF. DNA for the CDR3: TGTGCCAGCAGTTCACAGGGACCATCCTACAATGAGCAGTTCTTC.